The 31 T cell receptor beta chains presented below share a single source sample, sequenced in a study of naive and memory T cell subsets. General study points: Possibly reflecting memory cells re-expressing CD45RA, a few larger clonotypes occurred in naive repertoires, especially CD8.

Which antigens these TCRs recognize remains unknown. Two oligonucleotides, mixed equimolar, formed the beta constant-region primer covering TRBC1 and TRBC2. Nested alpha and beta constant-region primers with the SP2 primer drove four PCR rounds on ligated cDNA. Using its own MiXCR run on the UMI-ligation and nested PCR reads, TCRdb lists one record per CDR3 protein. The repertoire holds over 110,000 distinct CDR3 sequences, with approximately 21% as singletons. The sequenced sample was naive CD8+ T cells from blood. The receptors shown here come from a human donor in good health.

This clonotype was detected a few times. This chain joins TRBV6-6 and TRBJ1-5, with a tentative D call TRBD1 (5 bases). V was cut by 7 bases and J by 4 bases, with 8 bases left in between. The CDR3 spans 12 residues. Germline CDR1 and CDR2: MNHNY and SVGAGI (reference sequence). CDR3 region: CASMRGNQPQHF. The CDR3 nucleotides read TGTGCCAGCATGCGGGGGAATCAGCCCCAGCATTTT.

The CDR3 bases are TGTGCCAGCAGTTACGATCGGACAATCGGCACCGGGGAGCTGTTTTTT. This gives the protein CASSYDRTIGTGELFF. The chain uses TRBV6-2 or TRBV6-3 and TRBJ2-2, with D possibly being TRBD1 (5 bases). The V gene's germline CDR1 is MNHEY and CDR2 SVGEGT. V was pared by 2 bases and J by 4 bases, with 14 bases between. The CDR3 loop spans 16 amino acids.

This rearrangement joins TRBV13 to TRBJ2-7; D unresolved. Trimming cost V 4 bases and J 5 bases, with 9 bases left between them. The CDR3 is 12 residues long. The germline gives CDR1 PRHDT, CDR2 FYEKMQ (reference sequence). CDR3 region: CASSSPLHEQYF. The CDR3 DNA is TGTGCCAGCAGCTCCCCGTTACACGAGCAGTACTTC.

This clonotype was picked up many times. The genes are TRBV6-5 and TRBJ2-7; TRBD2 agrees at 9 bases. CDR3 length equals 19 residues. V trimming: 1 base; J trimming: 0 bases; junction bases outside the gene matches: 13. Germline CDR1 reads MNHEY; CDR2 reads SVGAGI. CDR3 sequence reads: CASSYYPGVASGVSYEQYF. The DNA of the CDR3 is TGTGCCAGCAGTTACTACCCTGGGGTGGCTAGCGGGGTCTCCTACGAGCAGTACTTC.

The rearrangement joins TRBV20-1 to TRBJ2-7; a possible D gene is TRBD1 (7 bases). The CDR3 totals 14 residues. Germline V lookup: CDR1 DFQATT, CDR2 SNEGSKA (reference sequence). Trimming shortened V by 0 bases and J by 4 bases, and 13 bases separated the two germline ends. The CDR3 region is CSAREEGARYEQYF. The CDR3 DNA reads TGCAGTGCTAGAGAGGAGGGGGCGCGATACGAGCAGTACTTC.

DNA of the CDR3: TGTGCCAGCAGAATTGGGACAGGGAACTTCGGGGAGCTGTTTTTT. The encoded protein is CASRIGTGNFGELFF. V and J are TRBV12-3 or TRBV12-4 and TRBJ2-2, with 9 positions matching TRBD1. CDR3 size: 15 residues. V lost 6 bases, J lost 7 bases, and 9 bases stayed unmatched.

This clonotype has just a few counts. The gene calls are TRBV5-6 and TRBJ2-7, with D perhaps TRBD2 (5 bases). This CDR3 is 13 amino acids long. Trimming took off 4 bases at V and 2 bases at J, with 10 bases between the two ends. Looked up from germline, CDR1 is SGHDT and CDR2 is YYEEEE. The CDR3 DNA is TGTGCCAGCAGCACCACTAGGCCCTACGAGCAGTACTTC. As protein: CASSTTRPYEQYF.

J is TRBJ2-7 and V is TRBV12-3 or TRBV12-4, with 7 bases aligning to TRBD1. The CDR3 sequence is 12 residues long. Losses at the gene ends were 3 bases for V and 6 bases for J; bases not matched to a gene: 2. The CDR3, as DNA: TGTGCCAGCAGTTTCGACAGGGCCGAGCAGTACTTC. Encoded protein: CASSFDRAEQYF.

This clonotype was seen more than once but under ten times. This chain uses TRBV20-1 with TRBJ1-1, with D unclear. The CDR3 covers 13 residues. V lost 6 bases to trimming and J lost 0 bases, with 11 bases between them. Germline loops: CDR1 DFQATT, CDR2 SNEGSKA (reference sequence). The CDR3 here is CSAPLSLNTEAFF. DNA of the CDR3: TGCAGTGCCCCCCTTTCATTGAACACTGAAGCTTTCTTT.

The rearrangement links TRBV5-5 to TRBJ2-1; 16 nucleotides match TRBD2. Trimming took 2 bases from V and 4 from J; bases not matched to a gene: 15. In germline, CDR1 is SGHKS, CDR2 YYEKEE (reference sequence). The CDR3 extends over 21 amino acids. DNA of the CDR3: TGTGCCAGCAGCTTCAAACCGGGGGTAGGGACTAGCGGGAGGGTATACAATGAGCAGTTCTTC. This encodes CASSFKPGVGTSGRVYNEQFF.

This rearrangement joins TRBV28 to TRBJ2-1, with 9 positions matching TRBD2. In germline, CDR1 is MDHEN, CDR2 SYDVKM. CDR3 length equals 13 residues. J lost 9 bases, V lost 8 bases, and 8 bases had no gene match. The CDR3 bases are TGTGCCAGCTCTGGGACTAGCAGAGGTGAGCAGTTCTTC. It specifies CASSGTSRGEQFF.

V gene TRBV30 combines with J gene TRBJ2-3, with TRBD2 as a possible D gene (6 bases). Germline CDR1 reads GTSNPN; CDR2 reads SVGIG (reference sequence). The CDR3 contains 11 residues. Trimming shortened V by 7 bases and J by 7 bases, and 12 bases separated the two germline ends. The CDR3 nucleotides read TGTGCCTACGATAGCGGATATACGCAGTATTTT. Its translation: CAYDSGYTQYF.

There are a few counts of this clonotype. The CDR3 here is CASTSGTLGDRDQETQYF. CDR3 nucleotides: TGTGCCAGCACCTCCGGGACCTTGGGGGACAGAGACCAAGAGACCCAGTACTTC. This sequence joins TRBV28 and TRBJ2-5; 7 nucleotides line up with TRBD1. CDR1 is MDHEN, CDR2 SYDVKM, per germline. This CDR3 spans 18 amino acids. J gave up 0 bases and V 7 bases, and 17 bases lay outside the gene matches. The entire variable domain, with the rest obtained from reference TRBV28 and TRBJ2-5, is as follows: DVKVTQSSRYLVKRTGEKVFLECVQDMDHENMFWYRQDPGLGLRLIYFSYDVKMKEKGDIPEGYSVSREKKERFSLILESASTNQTSMYLCASTSGTLGDRDQETQYFGPGTRLLVL.

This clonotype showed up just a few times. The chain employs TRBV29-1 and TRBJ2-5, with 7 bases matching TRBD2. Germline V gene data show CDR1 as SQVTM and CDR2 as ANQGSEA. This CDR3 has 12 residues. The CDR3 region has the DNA TGCGGCGCCCTAGCGGAACAAGAGACCCAGTACTTC. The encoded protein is CGALAEQETQYF. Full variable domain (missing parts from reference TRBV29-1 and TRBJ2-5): SAVISQKPSRDICQRGTSLTIQCQVDSQVTMMFWYRQQPGQSLTLIATANQGSEATYESGFVIDKFPISRPNLTFSTLTVSNMSPEDSSIYLCGALAEQETQYFGPGTRLLVL.

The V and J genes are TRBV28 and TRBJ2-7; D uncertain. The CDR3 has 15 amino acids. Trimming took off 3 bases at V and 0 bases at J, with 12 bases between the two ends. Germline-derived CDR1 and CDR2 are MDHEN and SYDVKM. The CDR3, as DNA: TGTGCCAGCAGTTTGGCGCCTGAGAGCTCCTACGAGCAGTACTTC. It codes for CASSLAPESSYEQYF.

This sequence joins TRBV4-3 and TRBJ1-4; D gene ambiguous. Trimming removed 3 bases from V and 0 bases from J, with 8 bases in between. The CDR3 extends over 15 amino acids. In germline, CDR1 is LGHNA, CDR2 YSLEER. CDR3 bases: TGCGCCAGCAGCCAGAAGTGGGCAACTAATGAAAAACTGTTTTTT. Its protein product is CASSQKWATNEKLFF.

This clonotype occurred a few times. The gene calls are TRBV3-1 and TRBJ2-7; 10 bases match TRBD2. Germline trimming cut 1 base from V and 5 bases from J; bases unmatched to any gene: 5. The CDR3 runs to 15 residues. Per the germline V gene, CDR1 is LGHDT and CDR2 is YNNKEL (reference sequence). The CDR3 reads CASSQVASGSHEQYF. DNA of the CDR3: TGTGCCAGCAGCCAAGTCGCTAGCGGGAGTCACGAGCAGTACTTC.

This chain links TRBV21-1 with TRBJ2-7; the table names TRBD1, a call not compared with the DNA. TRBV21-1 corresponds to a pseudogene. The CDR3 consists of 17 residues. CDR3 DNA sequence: TGTGCCAGCAGCAAAGGGGGGCCCGATCCAGGGATCTACGAGCAGTACTTC. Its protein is CASSKGGPDPGIYEQYF.

The CDR3 DNA reads TGTGCCAGCAGCTTGGTTGCAGGGCCGGAGACCCAGTACTTC. It is translated as CASSLVAGPETQYF. The chain carries TRBV5-6 and TRBJ2-5; possibly TRBD1 for D (5 bases). Trimming took 0 bases from V and 5 from J, leaving 11 bases between them. The CDR3 is 14 amino acids. The germline V gene has CDR1 SGHDT and CDR2 YYEEEE.

The CDR3 spells CASGGAQASRETQYF. Written as DNA, the CDR3 is TGTGCCAGCGGGGGCGCCCAGGCCTCTCGGGAGACCCAGTACTTC. The V gene is TRBV11-1, the J gene TRBJ2-5; a weak D match, TRBD1 (6 bases). CDR1 is SGHAT, CDR2 FQDESV, per germline (reference sequence). V was trimmed by 8 bases and J by 5 bases, leaving 21 bases between them. The CDR3 runs to 15 residues.

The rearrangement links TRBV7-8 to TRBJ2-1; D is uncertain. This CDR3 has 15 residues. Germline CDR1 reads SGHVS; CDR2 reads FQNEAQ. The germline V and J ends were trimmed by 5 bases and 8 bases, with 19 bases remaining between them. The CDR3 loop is CASSQTTGNWDEQFF. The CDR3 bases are TGTGCCAGCAGCCAGACAACCGGTAACTGGGATGAGCAGTTCTTC.

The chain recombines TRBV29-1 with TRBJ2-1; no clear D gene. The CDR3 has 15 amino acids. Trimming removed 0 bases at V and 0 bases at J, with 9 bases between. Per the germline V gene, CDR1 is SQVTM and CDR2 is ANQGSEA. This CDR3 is CSVEDERSSYNEQFF. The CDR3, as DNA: TGCAGCGTTGAAGATGAACGGAGCTCCTACAATGAGCAGTTCTTC.

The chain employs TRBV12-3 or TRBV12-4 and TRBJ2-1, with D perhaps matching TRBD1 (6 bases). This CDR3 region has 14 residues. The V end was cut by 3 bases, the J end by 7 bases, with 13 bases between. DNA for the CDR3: TGTGCCAGCAGTTTTACAGGGACGGGGAATGAGCAGTTCTTC. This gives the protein CASSFTGTGNEQFF.

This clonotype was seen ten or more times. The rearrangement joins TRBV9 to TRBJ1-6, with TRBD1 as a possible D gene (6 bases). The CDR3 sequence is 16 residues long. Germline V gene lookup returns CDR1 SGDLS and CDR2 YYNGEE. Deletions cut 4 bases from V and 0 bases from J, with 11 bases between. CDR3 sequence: CASSPGQSSYNSPLHF. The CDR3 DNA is TGTGCCAGCAGCCCCGGACAGAGCTCCTATAATTCACCCCTCCACTTT. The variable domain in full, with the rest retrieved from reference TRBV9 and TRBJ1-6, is DSGVTQTPKHLITATGQRVTLRCSPRSGDLSVYWYQQSLDQGLQFLIQYYNGEERAKGNILERFSAQQFPDLHSELNLSSLELGDSALYFCASSPGQSSYNSPLHFGNGTRLTVT.

CDR3 sequence (DNA): TGTGCCAGCAGCCCGACTAGCCCGTCCTACAATGAGCAGTTCTTC. Its protein is CASSPTSPSYNEQFF. The chain links TRBV7-9 to TRBJ2-1; 7 bases agree with TRBD2. The CDR3 is 15 residues long. CDR1 is SEHNR, CDR2 FQNEAQ, per germline (reference sequence). The V segment lost 5 bases and the J segment 1 base; nucleotides outside the gene matches: 5.

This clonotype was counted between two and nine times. CDR3: CASSYDTPGSLNSPLHF. The CDR3 DNA reads as TGTGCCAGCAGTTACGATACACCGGGAAGTTTAAATTCACCCCTCCACTTT. V and J are TRBV6-6 and TRBJ1-6, with D uncertain. Between the trimmed V and J ends, which lost 2 bases and 7 bases, there was a span of 18 bases. Per the germline V gene, CDR1 is MNHNY and CDR2 is SVGAGI (reference sequence). The CDR3 is 17 amino acids.

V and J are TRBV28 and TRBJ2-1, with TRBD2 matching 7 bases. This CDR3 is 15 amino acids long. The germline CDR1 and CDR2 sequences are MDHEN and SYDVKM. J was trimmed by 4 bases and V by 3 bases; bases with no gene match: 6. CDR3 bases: TGTGCCAGCAGTTTCAATCTAGCGGAATACAATGAGCAGTTCTTC. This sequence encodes CASSFNLAEYNEQFF. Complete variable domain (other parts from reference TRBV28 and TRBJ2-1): DVKVTQSSRYLVKRTGEKVFLECVQDMDHENMFWYRQDPGLGLRLIYFSYDVKMKEKGDIPEGYSVSREKKERFSLILESASTNQTSMYLCASSFNLAEYNEQFFGPGTRLTVL.

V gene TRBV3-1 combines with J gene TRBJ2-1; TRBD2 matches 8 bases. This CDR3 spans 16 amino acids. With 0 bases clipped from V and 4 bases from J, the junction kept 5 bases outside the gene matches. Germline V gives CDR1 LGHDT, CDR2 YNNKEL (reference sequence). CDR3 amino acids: CASSQDLTGGYNEQFF. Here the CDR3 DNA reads TGTGCCAGCAGCCAAGATTTAACGGGGGGGTACAATGAGCAGTTCTTC.

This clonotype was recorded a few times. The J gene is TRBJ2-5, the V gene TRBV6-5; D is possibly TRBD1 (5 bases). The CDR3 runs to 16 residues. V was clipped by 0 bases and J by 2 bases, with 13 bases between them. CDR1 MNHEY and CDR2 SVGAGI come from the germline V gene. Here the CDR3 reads CASSYSFRTRQETQYF. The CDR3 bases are TGTGCCAGCAGTTACTCGTTCCGGACAAGACAAGAGACCCAGTACTTC.

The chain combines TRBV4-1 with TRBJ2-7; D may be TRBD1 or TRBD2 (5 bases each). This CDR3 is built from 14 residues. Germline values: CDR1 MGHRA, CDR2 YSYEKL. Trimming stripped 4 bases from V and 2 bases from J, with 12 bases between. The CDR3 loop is CASSLRDGPYEQYF. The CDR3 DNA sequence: TGCGCCAGCAGCCTCCGGGACGGACCCTACGAGCAGTACTTC.

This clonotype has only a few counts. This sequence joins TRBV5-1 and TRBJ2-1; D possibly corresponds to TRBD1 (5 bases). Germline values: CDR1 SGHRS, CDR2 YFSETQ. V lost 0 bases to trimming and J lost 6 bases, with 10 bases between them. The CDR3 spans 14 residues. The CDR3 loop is CASSLEGVGNEQFF. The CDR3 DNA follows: TGCGCCAGCAGCTTGGAAGGGGTGGGCAATGAGCAGTTCTTC.